Here is one T cell receptor beta chain with its context. From the RT-PCR reads, TCRdb called clonotypes with MiXCR, one entry per CDR3 protein. The sample lists about 700,000 distinct CDR3 sequences, 14% occurring once. CDR3 length equals 16 residues. Trimming removed 8 bases from V and 6 bases from J; junction bases left unmatched: 14. Germline CDR1 ENHRY, CDR2 SYGVKD. The sample comprised memory CD4+ T cells from blood. The TCR was taken from a female donor in good health, serving as a healthy control. The genes are TRBV10-3 and TRBJ2-1, with 9 bases matching TRBD2. The CDR3 is CAIGAQVAGESNEQFF. The CDR3 DNA sequence: TGTGCCATCGGAGCCCAGGTAGCGGGAGAAAGCAATGAGCAGTTCTTC.